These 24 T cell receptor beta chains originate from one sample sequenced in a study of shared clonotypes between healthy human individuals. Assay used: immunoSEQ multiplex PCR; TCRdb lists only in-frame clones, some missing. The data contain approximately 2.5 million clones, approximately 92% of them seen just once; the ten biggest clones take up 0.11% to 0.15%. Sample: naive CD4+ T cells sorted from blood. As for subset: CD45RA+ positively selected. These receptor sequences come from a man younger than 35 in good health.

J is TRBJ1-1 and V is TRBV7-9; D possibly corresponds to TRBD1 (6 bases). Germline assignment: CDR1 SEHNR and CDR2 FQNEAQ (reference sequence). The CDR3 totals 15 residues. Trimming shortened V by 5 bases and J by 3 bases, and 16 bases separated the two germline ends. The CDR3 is CASSAGGRGDTEAFF. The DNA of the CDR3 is TGTGCCAGCAGCGCCGGGGGCCGCGGAGACACTGAAGCTTTCTTT. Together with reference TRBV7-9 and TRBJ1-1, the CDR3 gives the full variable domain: DTGVSQNPRHKITKRGQNVTFRCDPISEHNRLYWYRQTLGQGPEFLTYFQNEAQLEKSRLLSDRFSAERPKGSFSTLEIQRTEQGDSAMYLCASSAGGRGDTEAFFGQGTRLTVV.

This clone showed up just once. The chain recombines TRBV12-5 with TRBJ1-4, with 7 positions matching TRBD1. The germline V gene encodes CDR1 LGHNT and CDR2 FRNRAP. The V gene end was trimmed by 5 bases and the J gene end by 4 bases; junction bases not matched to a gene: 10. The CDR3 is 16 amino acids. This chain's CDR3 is CASGLGQTSINEKLFF. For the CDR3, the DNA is TGTGCTAGTGGTCTGGGACAGACCTCCATTAATGAAAAACTGTTTTTT.

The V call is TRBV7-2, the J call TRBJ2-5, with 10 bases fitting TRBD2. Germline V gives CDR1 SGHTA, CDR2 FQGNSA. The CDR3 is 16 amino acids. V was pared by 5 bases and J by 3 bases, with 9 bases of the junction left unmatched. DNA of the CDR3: TGTGCCAGCAGCCCTAGTCGCGGACTAGCGGAAGAGACCCAGTACTTC. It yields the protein CASSPSRGLAEETQYF.

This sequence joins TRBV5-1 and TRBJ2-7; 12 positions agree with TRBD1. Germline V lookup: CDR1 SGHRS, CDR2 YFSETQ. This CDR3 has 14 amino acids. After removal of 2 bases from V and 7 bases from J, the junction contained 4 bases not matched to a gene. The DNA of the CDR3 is TGCGCCAGCAGCTTTCGGGACAGGGGGCTTGAGCAGTACTTC. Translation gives CASSFRDRGLEQYF. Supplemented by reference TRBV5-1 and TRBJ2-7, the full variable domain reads KAGVTQTPRYLIKTRGQQVTLSCSPISGHRSVSWYQQTPGQGLQFLFEYFSETQRNKGNFPGRFSGRQFSNSRSEMNVSTLELGDSALYLCASSFRDRGLEQYFGPGTRLTVT.

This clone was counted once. CDR3 bases: TGCGCCAGCAGCCAAGACCGGGGGGCAAAATCTAACTCCTACAATGAGCAGTTCTTC. Its protein product is CASSQDRGAKSNSYNEQFF. V and J are TRBV4-1 and TRBJ2-1, with D maybe TRBD2 (7 bases). The CDR3 runs 19 residues. V lost 0 bases and J 0 bases, leaving 18 bases between the germline ends. Germline CDR1 is MGHRA and CDR2 is YSYEKL.

The CDR3 region has the DNA TGTGCCAGCAGTAGACAGGGTGGCGGGGCCAACGTCCTGACTTTC. Protein sequence: CASSRQGGGANVLTF. The gene calls are TRBV6-5 and TRBJ2-6, with TRBD1 matching over 7 bases. The germline V gene has CDR1 MNHEY and CDR2 SVGAGI. Trimming took 5 bases from V and 4 from J; bases not matched to a gene: 5. This CDR3 is 15 amino acids long.

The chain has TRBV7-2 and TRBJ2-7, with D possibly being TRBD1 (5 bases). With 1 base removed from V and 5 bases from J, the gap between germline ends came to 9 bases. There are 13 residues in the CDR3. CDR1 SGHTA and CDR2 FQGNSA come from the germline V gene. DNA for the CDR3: TGTGCCAGCAGCTTAGGTCCAGGGAACGAGCAGTACTTC. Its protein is CASSLGPGNEQYF.

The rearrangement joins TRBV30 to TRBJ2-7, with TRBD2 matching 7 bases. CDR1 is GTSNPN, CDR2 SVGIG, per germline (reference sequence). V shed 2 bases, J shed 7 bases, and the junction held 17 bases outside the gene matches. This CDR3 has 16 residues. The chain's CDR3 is CAWSRRSRLALEEQYF. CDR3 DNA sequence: TGTGCCTGGAGTCGACGATCCAGACTAGCCTTGGAGGAGCAGTACTTC.

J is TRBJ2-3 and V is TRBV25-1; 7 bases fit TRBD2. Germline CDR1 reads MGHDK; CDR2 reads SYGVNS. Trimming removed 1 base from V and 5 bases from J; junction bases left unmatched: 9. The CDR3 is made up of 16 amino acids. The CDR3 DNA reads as TGTGCCAGCAGTGAATCACGAGCGGGGAGGGTAGATACGCAGTATTTT. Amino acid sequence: CASSESRAGRVDTQYF. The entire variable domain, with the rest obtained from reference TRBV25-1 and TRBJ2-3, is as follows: EADIYQTPRYLVIGTGKKITLECSQTMGHDKMYWYQQDPGMELHLIHYSYGVNSTEKGDLSSESTVSRIRTEHFPLTLESARPSHTSQYLCASSESRAGRVDTQYFGPGTRLTVL.

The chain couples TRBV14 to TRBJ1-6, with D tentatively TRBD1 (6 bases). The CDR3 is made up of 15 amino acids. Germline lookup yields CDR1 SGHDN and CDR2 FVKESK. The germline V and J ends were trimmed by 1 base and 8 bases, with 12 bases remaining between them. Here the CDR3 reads CASSQVPGAYSPLHF. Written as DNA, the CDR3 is TGTGCCAGCAGCCAAGTTCCAGGGGCTTATTCACCCCTCCACTTT. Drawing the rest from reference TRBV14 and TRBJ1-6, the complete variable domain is EAGVTQFPSHSVIEKGQTVTLRCDPISGHDNLYWYRRVMGKEIKFLLHFVKESKQDESGMPNNRFLAERTGGTYSTLKVQPAELEDSGVYFCASSQVPGAYSPLHFGNGTRLTVT.

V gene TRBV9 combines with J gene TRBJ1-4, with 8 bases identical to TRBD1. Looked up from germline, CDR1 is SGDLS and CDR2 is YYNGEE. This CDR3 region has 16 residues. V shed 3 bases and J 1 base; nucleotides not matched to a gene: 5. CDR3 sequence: CASSEYRGRTNEKLFF. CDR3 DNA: TGTGCCAGCAGCGAATACAGGGGGAGAACTAATGAAAAACTGTTTTTT.

The DNA for the CDR3 is TGTGCCAGCAGCTTAGCGGCTACCTACGAGCAGTACTTC. This sequence encodes CASSLAATYEQYF. The rearrangement uses TRBV7-2 and TRBJ2-7; D is undetermined. In germline, CDR1 is SGHTA, CDR2 FQGNSA. This CDR3 spans 13 amino acids. Trimming pared 0 bases from V and 2 bases from J, leaving 5 bases between.

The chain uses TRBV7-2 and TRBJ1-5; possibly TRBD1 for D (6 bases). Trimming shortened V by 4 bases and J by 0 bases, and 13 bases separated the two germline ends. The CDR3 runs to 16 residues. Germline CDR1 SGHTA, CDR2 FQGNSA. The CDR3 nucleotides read TGTGCCAGCAGCTCTTTCACAGGGTATAGCAATCAGCCCCAGCATTTT. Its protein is CASSSFTGYSNQPQHF. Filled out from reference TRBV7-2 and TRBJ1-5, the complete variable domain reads GAGVSQSPSNKVTEKGKDVELRCDPISGHTALYWYRQSLGQGLEFLIYFQGNSAPDKSGLPSDRFSAERTGGSVSTLTIQRTQQEDSAVYLCASSSFTGYSNQPQHFGDGTRLSIL.

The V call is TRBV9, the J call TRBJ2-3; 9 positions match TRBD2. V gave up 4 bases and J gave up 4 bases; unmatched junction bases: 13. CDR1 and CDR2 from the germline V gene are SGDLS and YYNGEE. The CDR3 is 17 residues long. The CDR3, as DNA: TGTGCCAGCAGCCTCCTCGCGGGAGGGCCAAGAGCAGATACGCAGTATTTT. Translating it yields CASSLLAGGPRADTQYF.

CDR3 nucleotides: TGTGCCAGCAGCTCTAAGGGGACGGCTTCCTACGAGCAGTACTTC. It encodes CASSSKGTASYEQYF. The rearrangement joins TRBV7-9 to TRBJ2-7; either TRBD1 or TRBD2 may supply D (5 bases each). CDR3 size: 15 residues. The V and J ends lost 4 bases and 1 base respectively, with 14 bases between them. CDR1 is SEHNR, CDR2 FQNEAQ, per germline (reference sequence).

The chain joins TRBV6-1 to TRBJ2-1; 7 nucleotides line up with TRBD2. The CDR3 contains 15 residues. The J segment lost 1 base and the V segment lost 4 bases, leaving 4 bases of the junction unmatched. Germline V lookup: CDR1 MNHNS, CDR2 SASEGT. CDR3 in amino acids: CASSGLAVSYNEQFF. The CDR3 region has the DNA TGTGCCAGCAGTGGGCTAGCGGTTTCCTACAATGAGCAGTTCTTC.

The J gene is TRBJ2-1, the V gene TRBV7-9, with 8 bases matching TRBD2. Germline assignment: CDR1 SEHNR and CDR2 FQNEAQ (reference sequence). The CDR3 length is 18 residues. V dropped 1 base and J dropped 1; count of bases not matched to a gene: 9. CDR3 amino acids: CASSLGPGGPRSYNEQFF. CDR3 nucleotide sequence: TGTGCCAGCAGCTTAGGACCGGGGGGGCCCCGTTCCTACAATGAGCAGTTCTTC.

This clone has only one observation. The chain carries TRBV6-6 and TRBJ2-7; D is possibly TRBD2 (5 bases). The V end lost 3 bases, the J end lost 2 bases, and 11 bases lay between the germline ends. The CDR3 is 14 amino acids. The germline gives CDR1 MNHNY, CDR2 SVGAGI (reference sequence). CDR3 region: CASSYTGMTYEQYF. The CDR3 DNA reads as TGTGCCAGCAGTTATACGGGAATGACCTACGAGCAGTACTTC.

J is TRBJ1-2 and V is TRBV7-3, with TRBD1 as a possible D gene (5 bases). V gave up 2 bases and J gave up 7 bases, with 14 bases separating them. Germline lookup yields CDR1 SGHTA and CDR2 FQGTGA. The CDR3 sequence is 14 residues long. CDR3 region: CASSLDTSGAGYTF. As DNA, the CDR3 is TGTGCCAGCAGCTTAGACACCAGCGGGGCTGGCTACACCTTC.

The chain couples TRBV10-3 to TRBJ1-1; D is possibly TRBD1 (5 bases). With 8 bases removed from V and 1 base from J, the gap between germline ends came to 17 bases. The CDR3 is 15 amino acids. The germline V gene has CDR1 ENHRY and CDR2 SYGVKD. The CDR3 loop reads CAIWGSLGRNTEAFF. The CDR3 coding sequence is TGTGCCATCTGGGGCAGCCTCGGGAGGAACACTGAAGCTTTCTTT.

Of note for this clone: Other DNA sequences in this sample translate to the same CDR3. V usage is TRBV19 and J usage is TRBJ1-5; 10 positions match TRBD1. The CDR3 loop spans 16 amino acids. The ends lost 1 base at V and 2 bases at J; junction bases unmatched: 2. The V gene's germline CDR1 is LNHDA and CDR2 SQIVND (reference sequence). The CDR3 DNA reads TGTGCCAGTAGTATAGGCGGGACAGGGGGCAATCAGCCCCAGCATTTT. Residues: CASSIGGTGGNQPQHF.

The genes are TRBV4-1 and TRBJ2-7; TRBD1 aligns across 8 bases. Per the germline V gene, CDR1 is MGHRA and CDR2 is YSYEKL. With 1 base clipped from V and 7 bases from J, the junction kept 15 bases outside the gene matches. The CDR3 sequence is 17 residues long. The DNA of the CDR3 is TGCGCCAGCAGCCAAGCGACTAATAGGGACAGGAGAGAAGAGCAGTACTTC. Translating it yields CASSQATNRDRREEQYF.

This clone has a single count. The CDR3 region is CASSRQFEGETQYF. CDR3 sequence (DNA): TGTGCCAGCTCACGACAGTTTGAGGGGGAGACCCAGTACTTC. This sequence joins TRBV18 and TRBJ2-5; D possibly uses TRBD1 or TRBD2 (5 bases each). Germline CDR1 KGHSH, CDR2 LQKENI. The CDR3 is 14 amino acids. Trimming took 4 bases from V and 5 from J, leaving 14 bases between them. The entire variable domain, with the rest obtained from reference TRBV18 and TRBJ2-5, is as follows: NAGVMQNPRHLVRRRGQEARLRCSPMKGHSHVYWYRQLPEEGLKFMVYLQKENIIDESGMPKERFSAEFPKEGPSILRIQQVVRGDSAAYFCASSRQFEGETQYFGPGTRLLVL.

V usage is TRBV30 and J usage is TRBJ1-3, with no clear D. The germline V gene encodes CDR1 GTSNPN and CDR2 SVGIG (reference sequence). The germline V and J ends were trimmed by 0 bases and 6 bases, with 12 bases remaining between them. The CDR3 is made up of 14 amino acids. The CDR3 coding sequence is TGTGCCTGGAGTGTACCCAGAGAAGTAAACACCATATATTTT. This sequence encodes CAWSVPREVNTIYF.